What follows is one T cell receptor (beta chain) and its context. The junction differs from germline at one of its ends, possibly a read error. These data come from a study of blood T cell repertoires in COVID-19. Study summary: The samples span acute and convalescent COVID-19 from the United States, Italy and Spain. The cDNA or gDNA used as material had been derived from T cells, B-cell-depleted T cells, or PBMCs.

Measured with immunoSEQ multiplex PCR; TCRdb has only the in-frame clones, and not every one. The table has approximately 23,000 clones, around 90% seen once; the top ten hold 2.5% to 3%. Germline lookup yields CDR1 MDHEN and CDR2 SYDVKM. This CDR3 is built from 15 residues. This sequence joins TRBV28 and TRBJ1-5; the D gene is possibly TRBD1 (6 bases). The sequencing input was peripheral blood. The receptor was isolated from a man in his 70s with acute or convalescent COVID-19. The CDR3 nucleotides read TGTGGCAGCCCGGGGGGCGAGGTTTGGGGTCAGCCCCAGCATTTT. The encoded protein is CGSPGGEVWGQPQHF.